One and the same sample provided the 20 T cell receptor beta chains below, sequenced in a study of blood T cells in healthy people across ages. PCR was performed a second time for roughly 6 to 12 cycles using a sample-barcoded 5' primer and a J-beta primer mix. TCRdb called the 5' RACE reads again in MiXCR, with one record for every CDR3 protein. Of 540,000 or so distinct CDR3 sequences in the sample, around 24% were seen once. The sample also formed part of further work on T cells of mothers and their children.

Material for sequencing was blood. All receptors come from a boy younger than 18 in good health.

V is TRBV28 and J is TRBJ2-3; TRBD2 aligns across 7 bases. Germline trimming cut 3 bases from V and 3 bases from J; bases unmatched to any gene: 18. The germline V gene encodes CDR1 MDHEN and CDR2 SYDVKM. This CDR3 has 19 residues. The CDR3 sequence: CASSLRFWGGTTWTDTQYF. The CDR3 DNA sequence: TGTGCCAGCAGTTTGCGGTTCTGGGGGGGAACTACGTGGACAGATACGCAGTATTTT.

The V and J genes are TRBV4-2 and TRBJ1-5, with a tentative D call TRBD1 (5 bases). Germline values: CDR1 LGHNA, CDR2 YNFKEQ. Trimming removed 0 bases from V and 7 bases from J, with 13 bases in between. This CDR3 region has 15 residues. For the CDR3, the DNA is TGTGCCAGCAGCCAAGATATGGACACTAGGCAGCCCCAGCATTTT. It encodes CASSQDMDTRQPQHF.

The J gene is TRBJ2-4, the V gene TRBV6-2 or TRBV6-3; 10 positions match TRBD2. This CDR3 comprises 15 residues. Looked up from germline, CDR1 is MNHEY and CDR2 is SVGEGT. Unmatched junction bases numbered 1, after V lost 2 bases and J lost 3 bases. CDR3 protein: CASSYEREGKNIQYF. The CDR3 DNA reads as TGTGCCAGCAGTTACGAGCGGGAGGGCAAAAACATTCAGTACTTC.

The CDR3 sequence: CAWGVETDRGPYEQYF. CDR3 coding DNA: TGTGCCTGGGGGGTTGAGACGGACAGGGGCCCCTACGAGCAGTACTTC. The rearrangement joins TRBV30 to TRBJ2-5; 9 nucleotides match TRBD1. TRBJ2-7 matches the DNA end more closely, so the J call is doubtful. Per germline, CDR1 GTSNPN and CDR2 SVGIG (reference sequence). CDR3 length: 16 residues.

The chain recombines TRBV5-4 with TRBJ1-3, with D unclear. Germline CDR1 and CDR2: SGHNT and YYREEE (reference sequence). CDR3 length equals 11 residues. Between the trimmed V and J ends, which lost 9 bases and 1 base, there was a span of 5 bases. The CDR3 here is CATTSGNTIYF. DNA of the CDR3: TGTGCCACCACATCTGGAAACACCATATATTTT.

V usage is TRBV29-1 and J usage is TRBJ1-2, with D possibly TRBD1 on 5 matching bases. The CDR3 length is 14 residues. V shed 0 bases and J shed 7 bases, with 15 bases lying between them. Germline V lookup: CDR1 SQVTM, CDR2 ANQGSEA. CDR3 nucleotides: TGCAGCGTTGAAGAGGGGTACAGGACCGGTGGCTACACCTTC. It is translated as CSVEEGYRTGGYTF.

The chain employs TRBV24-1 and TRBJ2-4; D ambiguous. This CDR3 region has 12 residues. The V and J ends lost 4 bases and 4 bases respectively, with 4 bases between them. Germline V gene lookup returns CDR1 KGHDR and CDR2 SFDVKD. CDR3 protein: CATSDPKNIQYF. The DNA of the CDR3 is TGTGCCACCAGTGACCCTAAAAACATTCAGTACTTC.

This clonotype was counted a few times. The V gene is TRBV29-1, the J gene TRBJ2-4; possibly TRBD1 or TRBD2 for D (5 bases each). This CDR3 has 11 amino acids. In germline, CDR1 is SQVTM, CDR2 ANQGSEA. Trimming left V 4 bases short and J 8 bases short, with 9 bases between. Written as DNA, the CDR3 is TGCAGCGTTGCCCAGGGAGACATTCAGTACTTC. The encoded protein is CSVAQGDIQYF.

The V gene is TRBV2, the J gene TRBJ2-4; D remains ambiguous. Germline CDR1 and CDR2: SNHLY and FYNNEI. Trimming removed 0 bases from V and 1 base from J, with 13 bases in between. The CDR3 length is 17 residues. CDR3 in DNA: TGTGCCAGCAGTGAAGCGCGTCTAAGACTGGCCAAAAACATTCAGTACTTC. Translation gives CASSEARLRLAKNIQYF.

This clonotype has ten or more counts. This rearrangement joins TRBV20-1 to TRBJ1-5, with D possibly being TRBD1 (6 bases). This CDR3 comprises 13 residues. V gave up 3 bases and J gave up 3 bases, with 9 bases separating them. CDR1 is DFQATT and CDR2 is SNEGSKA in the germline V gene (reference sequence). The CDR3 is CSASRTANQPQHF. Here the CDR3 DNA reads TGCAGTGCTAGCAGGACAGCCAATCAGCCCCAGCATTTT.

This clonotype came up a few times. V and J are TRBV10-3 and TRBJ2-1; TRBD2 might be the D (5 bases). Trimming removed 6 bases from V and 0 bases from J, with 12 bases in between. CDR1 and CDR2 from the germline V gene are ENHRY and SYGVKD. CDR3 length: 15 amino acids. The CDR3 DNA reads as TGTGCCATCAGGGCGGCGGGCAGCTCCTACAATGAGCAGTTCTTC. It specifies CAIRAAGSSYNEQFF.

The gene calls are TRBV7-9 and TRBJ1-4, with D possibly being TRBD1 (6 bases). V was pared by 3 bases and J by 4 bases, with 15 bases between. Germline values: CDR1 SEHNR, CDR2 FQNEAQ (reference sequence). CDR3 length equals 16 residues. As DNA, the CDR3 is TGTGCCAGCAGCTTGACCACAGGGCAGGGTAATGAAAAACTGTTTTTT. Translation gives CASSLTTGQGNEKLFF.

The chain is built from TRBV4-3 and TRBJ1-1; D is undetermined. Deletions cut 1 base from V and 1 base from J, with 13 bases between. This CDR3 spans 16 amino acids. CDR1 LGHNA and CDR2 YSLEER come from the germline V gene. CDR3 coding DNA: TGCGCCAGCAGCCAAGCGCCGACACAAGCGAACACTGAAGCTTTCTTT. Translation: CASSQAPTQANTEAFF.

This clonotype was recorded many times. The chain recombines TRBV28 with TRBJ2-5, with D perhaps matching TRBD1 (6 bases). The germline V gene encodes CDR1 MDHEN and CDR2 SYDVKM. CDR3 length: 12 amino acids. With 8 bases removed from V and 4 bases from J, the gap between germline ends came to 11 bases. The CDR3 nucleotides are TGTGCCAGCGAAAACAGGGTAGAGACCCAGTACTTC. It codes for CASENRVETQYF.

The genes are TRBV27 and TRBJ1-2, with 9 bases identical to TRBD1. In germline, CDR1 is MNHEY, CDR2 SMNVEV (reference sequence). This CDR3 has 14 residues. The V gene end was trimmed by 7 bases and the J gene end by 4 bases; junction bases not matched to a gene: 7. The CDR3 DNA is TGTGCCAGCAAGCCGGGACAGGGAGGCTATGGCTACACCTTC. Encoded protein: CASKPGQGGYGYTF.

As to this clonotype: Compared with germline, one end of the junction differs, possibly owing to a read error. CDR3 sequence reads: CANSTEGLGPQETQYF. CDR3 DNA sequence: TGTGCCAACAGTACAGAAGGCCTAGGCCCCCAAGAGACCCAGTACTTC. The gene calls are TRBV28 and TRBJ2-5; D not certain. The CDR3 contains 16 residues. The germline V gene encodes CDR1 MDHEN and CDR2 SYDVKM.

This rearrangement joins TRBV4-3 to TRBJ1-1, with D uncertain. CDR1 and CDR2 from the germline V gene are LGHNA and YSLEER. With 2 bases removed from V and 3 bases from J, the gap between germline ends came to 10 bases. The CDR3 spans 14 residues. DNA of the CDR3: TGCGCCAGCAGCCAACGAAAGGGATACACTGAAGCTTTCTTT. Translated, it gives CASSQRKGYTEAFF.

The genes are TRBV28 and TRBJ1-6, with 7 nucleotides matching TRBD1. The CDR3 is 15 amino acids. The J segment lost 9 bases and the V segment lost 3 bases, leaving 8 bases of the junction unmatched. Germline loops: CDR1 MDHEN, CDR2 SYDVKM. For the CDR3, the DNA is TGTGCCAGCAGTTTCGGAGACAGGGAAGGTTCACCCCTCCACTTT. It is translated as CASSFGDREGSPLHF.

DNA of the CDR3: TGTGCCACCAGCAGAGATCGACCCTACGAGCAGTACTTC. Protein sequence: CATSRDRPYEQYF. V gene TRBV15 combines with J gene TRBJ2-7; D is unresolved. This CDR3 region has 13 residues. V was trimmed by 0 bases and J by 2 bases, leaving 5 bases between them. The germline V gene encodes CDR1 LNHNV and CDR2 YYDKDF (reference sequence). The whole variable domain, remainder taken from reference TRBV15 and TRBJ2-7, is DAMVIQNPRYQVTQFGKPVTLSCSQTLNHNVMYWYQQKSSQAPKLLFHYYDKDFNNEADTPDNFQSRRPNTSFCFLDIRSPGLGDTAMYLCATSRDRPYEQYFGPGTRLTVT.

The chain couples TRBV12-3 or TRBV12-4 to TRBJ2-3, with D perhaps given as TRBD1 or TRBD2 (6 bases each). V was trimmed by 5 bases and J by 5 bases, leaving 20 bases between them. The CDR3 extends over 16 amino acids. CDR3 bases: TGTGCCAGCAGTCCCACAGGGTTGAGTAGCGGAGATACGCAGTATTTT. Protein sequence: CASSPTGLSSGDTQYF.